These 26 T cell receptor beta chains were all obtained from the same sample, sequenced in a study of human T cells and chemical hapten exposure. TCRdb itself ran the RACE reads through MiXCR, one entry per CDR3 protein. Among about 190,000 distinct CDR3 sequences listed, under 25% were seen once. Specified time point: patch test 3, about 24 weeks after DPC sensitization. Sample treatment: therapeutic diphenylcyclopropenone sensitization with weekly scalp DPC. The specimen was whole blood, collected in connection with sensitization to the hapten diphenylcyclopropenone (DPC). The receptor set was obtained from a middle-aged woman with alopecia areata. Some clones in this sample may be carry-over from other donors' samples.

This chain connects TRBV29-1 to TRBJ2-1; weak D call: TRBD2 (6 bases). The germline V gene encodes CDR1 SQVTM and CDR2 ANQGSEA. The CDR3 totals 12 residues. Trimming cost V 3 bases and J 10 bases, with 13 bases left between them. CDR3 nucleotide sequence: TGCAGCGTTGATACAGGAGGGCAAGAGCAGTTCTTC. It yields the protein CSVDTGGQEQFF.

This clonotype appeared a few times. The chain uses TRBV7-2 and TRBJ2-2, with a tentative D call TRBD1 (6 bases). CDR3 length: 15 residues. Germline V CDR1 and CDR2: SGHTA, FQGNSA. With 5 bases removed from V and 2 bases from J, the gap between germline ends came to 12 bases. CDR3 sequence reads: CASSPGQTNTGELFF. As DNA, the CDR3 is TGTGCCAGCAGCCCGGGACAAACTAACACCGGGGAGCTGTTTTTT.

The genes are TRBV28 and TRBJ1-6; D remains unclear. The length of the CDR3 is 12 residues. V lost 6 bases and J lost 7, with 7 bases in between. The V gene's germline CDR1 is MDHEN and CDR2 SYDVKM. For the CDR3, the DNA is TGTGCCAGCAGCCTCAGCAATTCACCCCTCCACTTT. Translated: CASSLSNSPLHF.

This clonotype showed up many times. The chain recombines TRBV29-1 with TRBJ2-1; 7 nucleotides agree with TRBD2. The V gene's germline CDR1 is SQVTM and CDR2 ANQGSEA. The J segment lost 14 bases and the V segment lost 2 bases, leaving 12 bases of the junction unmatched. The CDR3 is 13 residues long. The CDR3 sequence is CSVEKSQGAGEFF. The CDR3 DNA follows: TGCAGCGTTGAAAAGTCTCAGGGCGCGGGGGAGTTCTTC.

The chain carries TRBV7-6 and TRBJ2-7; D gene uncertain. The CDR3 length is 13 residues. V dropped 5 bases and J dropped 3 bases, with 11 bases sitting between them. Germline lookup yields CDR1 SGHVS and CDR2 FNYEAQ. The CDR3 DNA reads TGTGCCAGCAGCCGGCTCGAAAGCTACGAGCAGTACTTC. Protein: CASSRLESYEQYF.

The chain has TRBV18 and TRBJ2-7; D assignment may be TRBD1 or TRBD2 (6 bases each). Germline V gene data show CDR1 as KGHSH and CDR2 as LQKENI. V was pared by 5 bases and J by 7 bases, with 18 bases between. CDR3 length: 14 amino acids. The CDR3 DNA reads as TGTGCCAGCTCATCCGATCCAGGGGCGGGGGAGCAGTACTTC. This codes for CASSSDPGAGEQYF. The whole variable domain, filled in from reference TRBV18 and TRBJ2-7, reads NAGVMQNPRHLVRRRGQEARLRCSPMKGHSHVYWYRQLPEEGLKFMVYLQKENIIDESGMPKERFSAEFPKEGPSILRIQQVVRGDSAAYFCASSSDPGAGEQYFGPGTRLTVT.

The V gene is TRBV25-1, the J gene TRBJ2-6; D gene unclear. The CDR3 runs 15 residues. V was pared by 6 bases and J by 4 bases, with 13 bases between. Germline V gene data show CDR1 as MGHDK and CDR2 as SYGVNS. CDR3 in DNA: TGTGCCAGCAGAGGTCTTAAGGGAGGGGCCAACGTCCTGACTTTC. Translating it yields CASRGLKGGANVLTF.

The chain recombines TRBV5-4 with TRBJ1-1; 8 positions agree with TRBD1. The CDR3 loop spans 14 amino acids. Trimming took 4 bases from V and 3 from J; bases not matched to a gene: 5. CDR1 is SGHNT and CDR2 is YYREEE in the germline V gene (reference sequence). CDR3 amino acids: CASSTRTGHTEAFF. The CDR3 DNA reads as TGTGCCAGCAGCACCAGGACAGGGCACACTGAAGCTTTCTTT.

The CDR3 reads CSVTSGNSPLHF. DNA for the CDR3: TGCAGTGTCACTTCGGGTAATTCACCCCTCCACTTT. The chain combines TRBV20-1 with TRBJ1-6, with D hard to call. CDR3 length equals 12 residues. V was trimmed by 7 bases and J by 6 bases, leaving 10 bases between them. Germline lookup yields CDR1 DFQATT and CDR2 SNEGSKA (reference sequence).

This chain connects TRBV28 to TRBJ2-7, with TRBD1 matching over 7 bases. J gave up 7 bases and V 1 base, and 1 base lay outside the gene matches. This CDR3 is 12 amino acids long. Germline V CDR1 and CDR2: MDHEN, SYDVKM. Here the CDR3 DNA reads TGTGCCAGCAGTTTATCAGGGGGAGAGCAGTACTTC. It is translated as CASSLSGGEQYF.

This chain joins TRBV29-1 and TRBJ2-3; 8 positions agree with TRBD1. This CDR3 spans 11 amino acids. CDR1 and CDR2 (germline): SQVTM, ANQGSEA. The trim removed 5 bases at V and 8 bases at J, leaving 3 bases unmatched. In DNA, the CDR3 is TGCAGCGTTAGGACAGGGACTACGCAGTATTTT. This encodes CSVRTGTTQYF.

Only one count was recorded for this clonotype. The V gene is TRBV6-1, the J gene TRBJ1-4; maybe TRBD1 (6 bases). Germline values: CDR1 MNHNS, CDR2 SASEGT. The CDR3 covers 14 residues. Trimming removed 6 bases from V and 6 bases from J, with 14 bases in between. This CDR3 is CASRSAGADEKLFF. CDR3 coding DNA: TGTGCCAGCAGGAGTGCAGGGGCGGATGAAAAACTGTTTTTT.

This clonotype showed up just a few times. The chain couples TRBV11-2 to TRBJ2-4; D may be TRBD2 (7 bases). The CDR3 sequence is 14 residues long. The germline CDR1 and CDR2 sequences are SGHAT and FQNNGV. Trimming pared 2 bases from V and 9 bases from J, leaving 14 bases between. The CDR3 nucleotides read TGTGCCAGCAGCTTAAACGCAGGGGAGGGCATTCAGTACTTC. As protein: CASSLNAGEGIQYF.

This clonotype has more than one count but fewer than ten. V gene TRBV9 combines with J gene TRBJ2-7; the match to TRBD2 covers 10 bases. This CDR3 spans 15 amino acids. Germline V gene data show CDR1 as SGDLS and CDR2 as YYNGEE. J was trimmed by 3 bases and V by 0 bases; bases with no gene match: 3. CDR3 nucleotide sequence: TGTGCCAGCAGCGTAGGACTAGCGGGTAGCTACGAGCAGTACTTC. Amino acids: CASSVGLAGSYEQYF. Filled out from reference TRBV9 and TRBJ2-7, the complete variable domain reads DSGVTQTPKHLITATGQRVTLRCSPRSGDLSVYWYQQSLDQGLQFLIQYYNGEERAKGNILERFSAQQFPDLHSELNLSSLELGDSALYFCASSVGLAGSYEQYFGPGTRLTVT.

This clonotype was counted only a few times. The chain is built from TRBV21-1 and TRBJ2-2; TRBD1, as called in the table, went unchecked against the DNA. TRBV21-1 is classified as a pseudogene. The CDR3 length is 17 residues. DNA for the CDR3: TGTGCCAGCAGCAAAGCACGCGGGGGACGGAACACCGGGGAGCTGTTTTTT. Its protein is CASSKARGGRNTGELFF.

The chain joins TRBV7-2 to TRBJ2-1, with TRBD2 as a possible D gene (6 bases). This CDR3 region has 12 residues. Germline lookup yields CDR1 SGHTA and CDR2 FQGNSA. V was clipped by 5 bases and J by 12 bases, with 14 bases between them. CDR3 sequence reads: CASSDRGGWQFF. As DNA, the CDR3 is TGTGCCAGCAGCGACAGAGGAGGGTGGCAGTTCTTC.

The chain links TRBV4-1 to TRBJ2-2, with 8 positions matching TRBD2. Looked up from germline, CDR1 is MGHRA and CDR2 is YSYEKL. This CDR3 region has 16 residues. Trimming at V came to 4 bases and at J to 2 bases, leaving 6 bases not matched to a gene. In DNA form, the CDR3 reads TGCGCCAGCAGCCCTACTAGCGGATATAACACCGGGGAGCTGTTTTTT. It translates to CASSPTSGYNTGELFF.

The V gene is TRBV14, the J gene TRBJ1-2; 8 bases line up with TRBD1. CDR3 length equals 15 residues. V was clipped by 4 bases and J by 7 bases; unmatched bases: 11. Germline lookup yields CDR1 SGHDN and CDR2 FVKESK. The CDR3 loop is CASSPSFRGPVGYTF. CDR3 in DNA: TGTGCCAGCAGCCCGAGTTTCAGGGGGCCGGTTGGCTACACCTTC.

The chain links TRBV29-1 to TRBJ2-2; either TRBD1 or TRBD2 may fit D (7 bases each). CDR3 length: 13 residues. The germline V and J ends were trimmed by 6 bases and 6 bases, with 14 bases remaining between them. Germline V gives CDR1 SQVTM, CDR2 ANQGSEA. CDR3 nucleotides: TGCAGCGTAGACAGGGCGGGGGCCGGGGAGCTGTTTTTT. It yields the protein CSVDRAGAGELFF.

This clonotype was seen at least ten times. The gene calls are TRBV10-3 and TRBJ2-7, with a weak D call TRBD1 (5 bases). Germline CDR1 is ENHRY and CDR2 is SYGVKD. The ends were cut back, 6 bases at V and 4 bases at J, with 7 bases in the middle. CDR3 length: 11 amino acids. The CDR3 sequence is CAISQGYEQYF. The DNA of the CDR3 is TGTGCCATCAGCCAGGGTTACGAGCAGTACTTC.

This clonotype was observed a few times. The chain has TRBV6-2 or TRBV6-3 and TRBJ2-3; the match to TRBD2 covers 8 bases. This CDR3 has 15 residues. Trimming cost V 2 bases and J 4 bases; bases outside gene matches: 5. Germline V gives CDR1 MNHEY, CDR2 SVGEGT. The CDR3 is CASSYDRTSPDTQYF. For the CDR3, the DNA is TGTGCCAGCAGTTACGATCGGACTAGCCCAGATACGCAGTATTTT.

The sample holds a few counts of this clonotype. This chain uses TRBV29-1 with TRBJ2-5; 9 bases map to TRBD1. J lost 4 bases, V lost 6 bases, and 6 bases had no gene match. CDR3 length equals 13 residues. From germline, CDR1 is SQVTM and CDR2 ANQGSEA. CDR3 sequence reads: CSVGDRAGETQYF. The CDR3 nucleotides are TGCAGCGTGGGGGACAGGGCGGGAGAGACCCAGTACTTC.

V is TRBV29-1 and J is TRBJ1-2; D ambiguous. The CDR3 loop spans 12 amino acids. The V gene lost 5 bases and the J gene lost 0 bases, with 7 bases spanning the gap. Per germline, CDR1 SQVTM and CDR2 ANQGSEA. This CDR3 reads CSVSTANYGYTF. CDR3 DNA: TGCAGCGTTAGTACAGCTAACTATGGCTACACCTTC.

This chain joins TRBV10-3 and TRBJ2-3; D uncertain. V lost 3 bases, J lost 2 bases, and 3 bases lay in between. Germline V gene lookup returns CDR1 ENHRY and CDR2 SYGVKD. CDR3 length: 12 amino acids. The CDR3 sequence is CAISDTTDTQYF. The DNA of the CDR3 is TGTGCCATCAGTGACACCACAGATACGCAGTATTTT.

This clonotype occurred many times. The rearrangement links TRBV25-1 to TRBJ2-6; possibly TRBD2 for D (5 bases). Trimming removed 5 bases at V and 8 bases at J, with 7 bases between. CDR1 and CDR2 (germline): MGHDK, SYGVNS. The CDR3 is 12 residues long. CDR3 region: CASSPGTNVLTF. Written as DNA, the CDR3 is TGTGCCAGCAGTCCCGGGACCAACGTCCTGACTTTC. Variable domain in full (rest from reference TRBV25-1 and TRBJ2-6): EADIYQTPRYLVIGTGKKITLECSQTMGHDKMYWYQQDPGMELHLIHYSYGVNSTEKGDLSSESTVSRIRTEHFPLTLESARPSHTSQYLCASSPGTNVLTFGAGSRLTVL.

This chain links TRBV7-3 with TRBJ2-1, with 7 bases aligning to TRBD2. Germline CDR1 is SGHTA and CDR2 is FQGTGA. The CDR3 has 14 residues. V trimming: 1 base; J trimming: 8 bases; junction bases outside the gene matches: 5. CDR3 sequence: CASSLSGSFDEQFF. As DNA, the CDR3 is TGTGCCAGCAGCTTAAGCGGGAGCTTTGATGAGCAGTTCTTC.